These 3 T cell receptor beta chains were all obtained from the same sample, sequenced in a study of OX40 agonist ivuxolimab in advanced cancers. Receptor libraries were prepared by the immunoSEQ multiplex PCR assay. TCRdb re-hosts the immuneACCESS table, in-frame sequences only. Its copies lack some clones; in the studies checked, an unresolved V gene accounts for under half of them, and the cause for the rest is not known. In this sample the table shows tens of thousands of clones, roughly 90% of which occur a single time. Of the sample, roughly 9% is held by the ten largest clones. Sequences were derived from CD4+ or CD8+ T cells sorted from blood, sampled in a trial of the OX40 agonist ivuxolimab. The receptors shown here come from an adult with an advanced solid tumor such as melanoma, head and neck, liver or kidney cancer.

The rearrangement uses TRBV21-1 and TRBJ2-5; the table's D call, TRBD2, was not checked against the DNA. TRBV21-1 is labeled a pseudogene. The CDR3 has 9 amino acids. The CDR3: CALPETQYF. CDR3 DNA: TGTGCCCTCCCGGAGACCCAGTACTTC.

The chain recombines TRBV7-8 with TRBJ2-7; D may correspond to TRBD1 or TRBD2 (5 bases each). CDR1 is SGHVS, CDR2 FQNEAQ, per germline. The length of the CDR3 is 14 residues. V lost 5 bases and J lost 6, with 17 bases in between. For the CDR3, the DNA is TGTGCCAGCAGCCCACCCGGGGCAGGGTTCGAGCAGTACTTC. Translating gives CASSPPGAGFEQYF.

The genes are TRBV6-4 and TRBJ1-2; no reliable D call. Germline CDR1 and CDR2: MRHNA and SNTAGT. V lost 0 bases and J 4 bases, leaving 9 bases between the germline ends. CDR3 length equals 14 residues. The CDR3 spells CASSDSPDFYGYTF. The CDR3 DNA follows: TGTGCCAGCAGTGACTCCCCAGACTTCTATGGCTACACCTTC.